This T cell receptor beta chain came from a study of chemoradiotherapy in HPV16-positive cancers. Study observations and caveats: During treatment, candidate HPV-specific clones and E7-related motifs expanded in tumor.

Here immunoSEQ multiplex PCR was the method, and the copy in TCRdb shows in-frame clones only, minus some. In the table there are 6,000 to 6,500 clones, over 65% of which are singletons. The CDR3 spans 11 residues. V shed 10 bases and J shed 4 bases, with 8 bases lying between them. Notes on this clone: Its target is not known.

The chain joins TRBV23-1 to TRBJ1-5, with D unresolved. Being an ORF, TRBV23-1 has a function that is uncertain. The clonotype was recovered from a human donor with HPV-associated anogenital cancer. The sequenced sample was tumor tissue, obtained from a patient who underwent chemoradiotherapy. The CDR3 loop reads CAKHLNQPQHF. The CDR3 nucleotides read TGCGCCAAACACCTTAATCAGCCCCAGCATTTT.